What follows are 26 T cell receptor beta chains derived from one specimen sequenced in a study of T cell repertoires in cytomegalovirus infection. What these receptors recognize is not known. TCRdb itself ran the reads through MiXCR, one entry per CDR3 protein. The sample shows hundreds of thousands of distinct CDR3 sequences, 30% to 35% of them seen only once. The specimen was cultured CD8+ T cells from PBMCs, collected from culture after CMV antigen stimulation. The receptors derive from a human donor in good health (CMV status not recorded). Some clones in this sample may be carry-over from other donors' samples.

Ten or more counts support this clonotype. V and J are TRBV7-6 and TRBJ1-1; tentative D call: TRBD1 (5 bases). Germline V gene sequence: CDR1 SGHVS, CDR2 FNYEAQ. Trimming stripped 5 bases from V and 3 bases from J, with 16 bases between. The length of the CDR3 is 15 residues. CDR3 in DNA: TGTGCCAGCAGCCCCCAGGGTACGATCCACACTGAAGCTTTCTTT. Amino acids: CASSPQGTIHTEAFF.

This clonotype turned up a few times. The chain has TRBV12-3 or TRBV12-4 and TRBJ2-5; 10 bases line up with TRBD2. Losses at the gene ends were 6 bases for V and 7 bases for J; bases not matched to a gene: 11. The CDR3 sequence is 15 residues long. This chain's CDR3 is CASSPSGGGVLTQYF. The CDR3, as DNA: TGTGCCAGCAGCCCCAGCGGGGGGGGGGTTTTGACCCAGTACTTC.

This rearrangement joins TRBV3-1 to TRBJ2-7; 7 positions match TRBD1. CDR1 is LGHDT and CDR2 is YNNKEL in the germline V gene (reference sequence). The V gene end was trimmed by 1 base and the J gene end by 3 bases; junction bases not matched to a gene: 0. CDR3 length: 13 residues. CDR3 loop: CASSQGQGYEQYV. In nucleotides, the CDR3 is TGTGCCAGCAGCCAAGGACAGGGCTACGAGCAGTACGTC.

A single count supports this clonotype. The chain combines TRBV4-1 with TRBJ1-4; TRBD1 matches at 9 bases. This CDR3 spans 16 amino acids. From germline, CDR1 is MGHRA and CDR2 YSYEKL. The V and J ends lost 10 bases and 6 bases, in that order; junction bases with no gene match: 15. CDR3: CANTRSKTGGDEKLFF. CDR3 in DNA: TGCGCCAACACAAGGAGCAAGACAGGGGGGGATGAAAAACTGTTTTTT.

This sequence joins TRBV12-3 or TRBV12-4 and TRBJ1-1; 7 positions match TRBD1. This CDR3 contains 12 residues. Trimming removed 5 bases from V and 7 bases from J; junction bases left unmatched: 4. This CDR3 reads CASSDGTDEAFF. The CDR3 region has the DNA TGTGCCAGCAGTGACGGGACAGATGAAGCTTTCTTT.

This clonotype was detected ten times or more. The genes are TRBV28 and TRBJ2-2, with D perhaps TRBD2 (5 bases). Per germline, CDR1 MDHEN and CDR2 SYDVKM. This CDR3 spans 15 amino acids. Trimming removed 4 bases from V and 6 bases from J, with 15 bases in between. This chain's CDR3 is CASSSPTSGSGELFF. In DNA, the CDR3 is TGTGCCAGCAGTTCTCCTACCTCGGGGTCCGGGGAGCTGTTTTTT.

This clonotype was detected many times. The V gene is TRBV12-3 or TRBV12-4, the J gene TRBJ1-6; a weak D match, TRBD1 (6 bases). V was clipped by 4 bases and J by 11 bases, with 15 bases between them. The CDR3 has 14 amino acids. DNA for the CDR3: TGTGCCAGCAGTTCTGGCAGGGGTAGGACACCCCTCCACTTT. Translating gives CASSSGRGRTPLHF.

This clonotype was counted only a few times. V and J are TRBV7-9 and TRBJ2-2; the match to TRBD2 covers 11 bases. In germline, CDR1 is SEHNR, CDR2 FQNEAQ (reference sequence). J was trimmed by 2 bases and V by 5 bases; bases with no gene match: 7. The CDR3 runs 17 residues. Written as DNA, the CDR3 is TGTGCCAGCAGCCCCACTAGCGGGGGCCCTAACACCGGGGAGCTGTTTTTT. Encoded protein: CASSPTSGGPNTGELFF.

V is TRBV3-1 and J is TRBJ1-1; D unclear. Germline V CDR1 and CDR2: LGHDT, YNNKEL (reference sequence). Between the trimmed V and J ends, which lost 3 bases and 4 bases, there was a span of 12 bases. CDR3 length: 14 amino acids. The CDR3: CASSQVLYGTEAFF. The CDR3, as DNA: TGTGCCAGCAGCCAGGTCCTGTACGGCACTGAAGCTTTCTTT.

The J gene is TRBJ1-6, the V gene TRBV11-2, with 10 bases fitting TRBD1. Trimming at V came to 3 bases and at J to 7 bases, leaving 3 bases not matched to a gene. The CDR3 length is 15 residues. Germline loops: CDR1 SGHAT, CDR2 FQNNGV. CDR3 amino acids: CASSLRDRGNSPLHF. For the CDR3, the DNA is TGTGCCAGCAGCTTGAGGGACAGGGGCAATTCACCCCTCCACTTT.

This clonotype was counted between two and nine times. In DNA, the CDR3 is TGCAGCGTGGGACAGAATTTCAACACTGAAGCTTTCTTT. This sequence encodes CSVGQNFNTEAFF. The chain links TRBV29-1 to TRBJ1-1, with 7 bases matching TRBD1. Trimming cost V 6 bases and J 2 bases; bases outside gene matches: 6. CDR1 is SQVTM, CDR2 ANQGSEA, per germline. There are 13 residues in the CDR3.

The sample holds one count of this clonotype. This chain connects TRBV5-4 to TRBJ1-4, with 8 positions matching TRBD1. This CDR3 is 15 amino acids long. Germline values: CDR1 SGHNT, CDR2 YYREEE (reference sequence). V trimming: 5 bases; J trimming: 5 bases; junction bases outside the gene matches: 8. The CDR3 sequence: CASREAGTGNEKLFF. CDR3 nucleotides: TGTGCCAGCAGGGAAGCCGGGACAGGAAATGAAAAACTGTTTTTT. The whole variable domain, filled in from reference TRBV5-4 and TRBJ1-4, reads ETGVTQSPTHLIKTRGQQVTLRCSSQSGHNTVSWYQQALGQGPQFIFQYYREEENGRGNFPPRFSGLQFPNYSSELNVNALELDDSALYLCASREAGTGNEKLFFGSGTQLSVL.

The rearrangement uses TRBV4-1 and TRBJ1-1; D might be TRBD1 (6 bases). V was shortened by 4 bases and J by 4 bases, with 13 bases between the two germline ends. The CDR3 has 14 residues. The V gene's germline CDR1 is MGHRA and CDR2 YSYEKL. CDR3 nucleotide sequence: TGCGCCAGCAGCCCGAAGAGGGGGGGCACTGAAGCTTTCTTT. Encoded protein: CASSPKRGGTEAFF.

This rearrangement joins TRBV3-1 to TRBJ2-7, with a possible D match to TRBD2 (6 bases). This CDR3 has 15 amino acids. CDR1 and CDR2 (germline): LGHDT, YNNKEL (reference sequence). V was clipped by 4 bases and J by 5 bases, with 18 bases between them. The CDR3 DNA follows: TGTGCCAGCAGCCCACAGTCCGCGGGGTCCCACGAGCAGTACTTC. Its protein is CASSPQSAGSHEQYF.

The J gene is TRBJ2-7, the V gene TRBV5-4, with D maybe TRBD2 (5 bases). In germline, CDR1 is SGHNT, CDR2 YYREEE (reference sequence). V was shortened by 0 bases and J by 3 bases, with 13 bases between the two germline ends. This CDR3 has 15 amino acids. The CDR3 region is CASSLDSLGVYEQYF. CDR3 DNA sequence: TGTGCCAGCAGCTTGGATTCCCTCGGGGTCTACGAGCAGTACTTC.

The rearrangement joins TRBV12-3 or TRBV12-4 to TRBJ1-1; no firm D call. Trimming shortened V by 4 bases and J by 1 base, and 7 bases separated the two germline ends. CDR3 length: 13 residues. DNA of the CDR3: TGTGCCAGCAGTTCTACGACGAACACTGAAGCTTTCTTT. This encodes CASSSTTNTEAFF.

The gene calls are TRBV25-1 and TRBJ2-1, with a weak D call TRBD2 (7 bases). From germline, CDR1 is MGHDK and CDR2 SYGVNS. The CDR3 is 16 amino acids. Trimming took 0 bases from V and 6 from J, leaving 15 bases between them. CDR3 region: CASSEYFGGGLNEQFF. CDR3 DNA: TGTGCCAGCAGTGAATATTTTGGCGGGGGCCTCAATGAGCAGTTCTTC. Filled out from reference TRBV25-1 and TRBJ2-1, the complete variable domain reads EADIYQTPRYLVIGTGKKITLECSQTMGHDKMYWYQQDPGMELHLIHYSYGVNSTEKGDLSSESTVSRIRTEHFPLTLESARPSHTSQYLCASSEYFGGGLNEQFFGPGTRLTVL.

V usage is TRBV20-1 and J usage is TRBJ2-7, with D unresolved. V was shortened by 5 bases and J by 4 bases, with 24 bases between the two germline ends. Germline values: CDR1 DFQATT, CDR2 SNEGSKA (reference sequence). The CDR3 consists of 16 residues. The CDR3, as DNA: TGCAGTGCTCATACCCCTCAGGAAACATTGGATTACGAGCAGTACGTC. Protein sequence: CSAHTPQETLDYEQYV.

This clonotype was seen many times. This sequence joins TRBV7-2 and TRBJ2-7; D is tentatively TRBD1 or TRBD2 (5 bases each). Trimming shortened V by 4 bases and J by 3 bases, and 16 bases separated the two germline ends. Germline CDR1 SGHTA, CDR2 FQGNSA. The CDR3 loop spans 15 amino acids. The CDR3 DNA reads as TGTGCCAGCAGCTCAGACCGGGACGCACTCTACGAGCAGTACTTC. It specifies CASSSDRDALYEQYF.

Regarding this clonotype: The junction differs from germline at one of its ends, possibly a read error. This chain links TRBV5-1 with TRBJ2-1; D might be TRBD2 (6 bases). The CDR3 sequence is 15 residues long. CDR1 SGHRS and CDR2 YFSETQ come from the germline V gene. CDR3 residues: CASSPTTSSYNEQFF. The DNA for the CDR3 is TGTGCCAGCAGCCCGACGACTAGCTCCTACAATGAGCAGTTCTTC.

The chain recombines TRBV4-3 with TRBJ2-1; 12 positions agree with TRBD2. This CDR3 comprises 16 residues. Germline V CDR1 and CDR2: LGHNA, YSLEER. V lost 0 bases and J lost 9; bases outside the gene matches: 6. CDR3 in DNA: TGCGCCAGCAGCCAAGATCTAGCGGGGGGGGGCGGTGAGCAGTTCTTC. Residues: CASSQDLAGGGGEQFF.

This chain connects TRBV9 to TRBJ2-2; 12 positions agree with TRBD1. Germline V CDR1 and CDR2: SGDLS, YYNGEE. J was trimmed by 4 bases and V by 7 bases; bases with no gene match: 5. The CDR3 is made up of 15 amino acids. In nucleotides, the CDR3 is TGTGCCAGCGCGGGACAGGGGGCTGTCACCGGGGAGCTGTTTTTT. This translates into CASAGQGAVTGELFF. The full variable domain, completed using reference TRBV9 and TRBJ2-2, is DSGVTQTPKHLITATGQRVTLRCSPRSGDLSVYWYQQSLDQGLQFLIQYYNGEERAKGNILERFSAQQFPDLHSELNLSSLELGDSALYFCASAGQGAVTGELFFGEGSRLTVL.

This clonotype occurred many times. This chain links TRBV7-2 with TRBJ1-1; 9 positions match TRBD1. Per the germline V gene, CDR1 is SGHTA and CDR2 is FQGNSA. The CDR3 consists of 15 residues. Germline trimming cut 4 bases from V and 5 bases from J; bases unmatched to any gene: 8. The CDR3 loop reads CASSWPGTGRTEAFF. The CDR3 DNA reads as TGTGCCAGCAGCTGGCCCGGGACAGGGAGGACTGAAGCTTTCTTT.

This clonotype was detected only a few times. V usage is TRBV6-1 and J usage is TRBJ2-1, with D perhaps TRBD1 (6 bases). CDR1 and CDR2 from the germline V gene are MNHNS and SASEGT. There are 12 residues in the CDR3. Trimming removed 5 bases at V and 8 bases at J, with 10 bases between. CDR3: CASSPWTDEQFF. Written as DNA, the CDR3 is TGTGCCAGCAGTCCATGGACAGATGAGCAGTTCTTC.

The rearrangement uses TRBV10-3 and TRBJ2-7; maybe TRBD1 (5 bases). Trimming stripped 8 bases from V and 2 bases from J, with 13 bases between. Germline CDR1 is ENHRY and CDR2 is SYGVKD. The CDR3 length is 13 residues. CDR3 bases: TGTGCCATCTTAGGAGACAGACCCTACGAGCAGTACTTC. Protein product: CAILGDRPYEQYF.

V and J are TRBV5-1 and TRBJ1-1; weak D call: TRBD1 (6 bases). This CDR3 is built from 15 residues. Germline V CDR1 and CDR2: SGHRS, YFSETQ. V gave up 4 bases and J gave up 5 bases, with 18 bases separating them. The CDR3 DNA sequence: TGCGCCAGCAGCCACGAGGGGGTCGGAGGGACTGAAGCTTTCTTT. Its translation is CASSHEGVGGTEAFF.